This T cell receptor beta chain was found in a study of blood T cell repertoires in COVID-19 (dated by TCRdb to 2020 to 2022). Turning to the overall study: Samples covering the acute and convalescent phases of COVID-19 were provided by collaborators in the United States, Italy and Spain. The prospective study material was composed of cDNA or gDNA derived from T cells, B-cell-depleted T cells, or PBMCs. The dataset comprised deeply sampled blood TCRbeta repertoires from subjects exposed to, actively infected with, or recovered from COVID-19. The repertoires were released in a freely available public database meant as a resource for research on the immune response to SARS-CoV-2. Samples came from the ongoing ImmuneRACE study (first 160 participants) plus 1,254 subjects from 6 global collaborators. Sample metadata almost always included a de-identified subject ID, COVID-19 status, age in years and sex. Where available, HLA class I and class II types were taken from metadata supplied by the sample provider and were not determined by assay-based typing. The paper as a whole reports these results and caveats: The quantity of clinical and demographic metadata differed by source and by participant and was supplied without curation.

The immunoSEQ Assay, a bias-controlled multiplex PCR, was used to amplify TCRbeta CDR3 regions from genomic DNA. Per the authors' processing: Within the assay, amplification of reference gene primers was used to estimate how many nucleated cells each sample contained. To quantify the absolute abundance of each unique TCRbeta CDR3 rearrangement, sequence reads were collapsed and filtered. Productive Simpson clonality was computed per sample as the square root of Simpson's diversity index over productive rearrangements. TCRdb stores this immuneACCESS table with in-frame sequences only. Part of the clones is absent; in the studies checked, under half of the shortfall reflects unresolved V genes, and no reason is known for the rest. The V and J calls and clone size were taken over from that table, and D and trimming were inferred from the DNA. Counted in this sample were about 170,000 clones; around 90% of them appeared once. The biggest ten clones account for roughly 5% of the sample.

The germline V end is reduced by 4 bases and the J end by 1 base; junction bases left unmatched: 7. The germline V gene (reference sequence) gives CDR1 as SEHNR and CDR2 as FQNEAQ. From cysteine to phenylalanine, the CDR3 is 16 amino acids long. Of the read, only the CDR3 DNA is kept; its 48 bases are in frame from base 1. Notes on this clone: The specificity of this receptor is unknown. No clone much larger than this one lies a single base away; base qualities are absent.

One collaborating source in Seattle enrolled patients during active infection and followed them longitudinally through the course of disease. Whole blood was collected in K2EDTA tubes by collaborating institutions according to the institutions' own protocols. For TCRbeta analysis, collaborators shipped samples as frozen whole blood, isolated PBMCs, or DNA extracted from either of those sample types. This sequence was found in a young man with COVID-19, enrolled during active disease. In this chain, TRBV7-9 is recombined with TRBJ2-1, with 7 bases in between that match TRBD2. The sample consisted of peripheral blood. The DNA sequence is TGTGCCAGCAGCTCCCCTGGACTAGTTTCCTACAATGAGCAGTTCTTC. Its coded protein is CASSSPGLVSYNEQFF.